This entry lists 15 T cell receptor beta chains sequenced from one sample in a study of Ad26.COV2.S vaccination and SARS-CoV-2 variants (dated by TCRdb to the early 2020s). The library was made by the immunoSEQ multiplex PCR assay. Sourced from immuneACCESS, this table was stored by TCRdb with only in-frame sequences that have V and J called. A share of the clones is absent; for the studies checked, an unresolved V gene accounts for under half, and the remainder has no known explanation. Within this sample are approximately 450,000 clones, with 75% to 95% of them counted one time only. The top ten clones comprise 9.5% to 15% of the sample. The treatment or condition label corresponds to: 15 to 20 received Ad26.COV2.S at low or high dose, single or two shots; 5 received placebo; per-sample allocation not given. For vaccine and placebo recipients, repertoires were sequenced using samples collected on day 63 after the first injection.

The sample here was peripheral blood, taken in a trial of Ad26.COV2.S vaccine versus placebo. The source is a person aged 18-65 years who received the Ad26.COV2.S COVID-19 vaccine or a placebo.

V usage is TRBV19 and J usage is TRBJ1-4, with D unclear. This CDR3 is built from 14 residues. From germline, CDR1 is LNHDA and CDR2 SQIVND (reference sequence). The ends were cut back, 7 bases at V and 12 bases at J, with 21 bases in the middle. CDR3 sequence: CASKDSGRTLELFF. For the CDR3, the DNA is TGTGCCAGTAAGGACTCCGGACGGACTTTGGAACTGTTTTTT.

The V call is TRBV18, the J call TRBJ1-1; D gene uncertain. V lost 2 bases, J lost 2 bases, and 3 bases lay in between. CDR1 and CDR2 from the germline V gene are KGHSH and LQKENI. The CDR3 has 12 residues. The CDR3 nucleotides are TGTGCCAGCTCACCAGATAACACTGAAGCTTTCTTT. This translates into CASSPDNTEAFF.

The V and J genes are TRBV7-2 and TRBJ2-2, with 10 bases matching TRBD2. The CDR3 is made up of 16 amino acids. The germline V gene encodes CDR1 SGHTA and CDR2 FQGNSA. J was trimmed by 7 bases and V by 2 bases; bases with no gene match: 7. Here the CDR3 DNA reads TGTGCCAGCAGCTTAAGCCTAGCGGGAGTAGGCGGGGAGCTGTTTTTT. This codes for CASSLSLAGVGGELFF.

This clone was found once. The rearrangement joins TRBV5-4 to TRBJ2-6, with no clear D. The length of the CDR3 is 15 residues. The germline V and J ends were trimmed by 0 bases and 2 bases, with 6 bases remaining between them. Germline V gene lookup returns CDR1 SGHNT and CDR2 YYREEE (reference sequence). As DNA, the CDR3 is TGTGCCAGCAGCTTGGGCGGTCCTGGGGCCAACGTCCTGACTTTC. This gives the protein CASSLGGPGANVLTF.

This sequence joins TRBV7-6 and TRBJ2-5, with a weak D call TRBD1 (6 bases). V gave up 0 bases and J gave up 5 bases, with 16 bases separating them. The CDR3 spans 16 residues. Germline V gene sequence: CDR1 SGHVS, CDR2 FNYEAQ. CDR3 DNA: TGTGCCAGCAGCTTAGCCGCCGGACAGATCAGCGAGACCCAGTACTTC. Translated: CASSLAAGQISETQYF.

A single count supports this clone. The chain has TRBV24-1 and TRBJ1-1; tentative D call: TRBD1 (6 bases). CDR1 is KGHDR, CDR2 SFDVKD, per germline. The V end lost 4 bases, the J end lost 4 bases, and 15 bases lay between the germline ends. The CDR3 length is 15 residues. The CDR3 nucleotides are TGTGCCACCAGTGACCCGGCAGGGGCGAGCACTGAAGCTTTCTTT. Translating gives CATSDPAGASTEAFF.

V usage is TRBV9 and J usage is TRBJ2-1, with 12 bases matching TRBD2. The CDR3 covers 16 residues. With 3 bases clipped from V and 8 bases from J, the junction kept 9 bases outside the gene matches. Germline V gene lookup returns CDR1 SGDLS and CDR2 YYNGEE. The CDR3 loop is CASSDKTSGRRDEQFF. CDR3 nucleotide sequence: TGTGCCAGCAGCGACAAGACTAGCGGGAGAAGGGATGAGCAGTTCTTC.

This chain joins TRBV6-2 or TRBV6-3 and TRBJ2-2, with D maybe TRBD2 (5 bases). This CDR3 is 17 amino acids long. V gave up 0 bases and J gave up 1 base, with 12 bases separating them. Germline assignment: CDR1 MNHEY and CDR2 SVGEGT. CDR3 DNA sequence: TGTGCCAGCAGTTACTCCACGACTGGACTGAACACCGGGGAGCTGTTTTTT. Amino acids: CASSYSTTGLNTGELFF.

The chain has TRBV18 and TRBJ1-3, with D unclear. The CDR3 spans 17 residues. V was clipped by 0 bases and J by 0 bases, with 12 bases between them. Germline V gene data show CDR1 as KGHSH and CDR2 as LQKENI. Written as DNA, the CDR3 is TGTGCCAGCTCACCACCGTCAGCCTCTTACTCTGGAAACACCATATATTTT. This codes for CASSPPSASYSGNTIYF.

The J gene is TRBJ2-5, the V gene TRBV11-2; D assignment may be TRBD1 or TRBD2 (5 bases each). V was pared by 8 bases and J by 1 base, with 5 bases between. This CDR3 spans 11 amino acids. Germline V gene data show CDR1 as SGHAT and CDR2 as FQNNGV. CDR3 loop: CASGTQETQYF. The CDR3 region has the DNA TGTGCCAGCGGGACCCAAGAGACCCAGTACTTC.

Comments on this clone: Other DNA sequences in the sample encode the same CDR3. V usage is TRBV6-2 or TRBV6-3 and J usage is TRBJ2-2; either TRBD1 or TRBD2 may fit D (5 bases each). The V gene lost 0 bases and the J gene lost 5 bases, with 7 bases spanning the gap. CDR1 and CDR2 (germline): MNHEY, SVGEGT. The CDR3 extends over 14 amino acids. CDR3: CASSYSRGTGELFF. CDR3 DNA: TGTGCCAGCAGTTACTCGAGGGGAACCGGGGAGCTGTTTTTT.

This rearrangement joins TRBV5-4 to TRBJ2-2; 10 bases are shared with TRBD2. The CDR3 length is 16 residues. The V segment lost 0 bases and the J segment 1 base; nucleotides outside the gene matches: 0. CDR1 is SGHNT, CDR2 YYREEE, per germline (reference sequence). The DNA for the CDR3 is TGTGCCAGCAGCTTGGGACTAGCGGGGAACACCGGGGAGCTGTTTTTT. This encodes CASSLGLAGNTGELFF.

CDR3 sequence reads: CASSSGSYNEQFF. In nucleotides, the CDR3 is TGTGCCAGTAGCTCCGGGTCCTACAATGAGCAGTTCTTC. This chain links TRBV19 with TRBJ2-1; D is undetermined. In germline, CDR1 is LNHDA, CDR2 SQIVND (reference sequence). Between the trimmed V and J ends, which lost 6 bases and 1 base, there was a span of 7 bases. The CDR3 runs to 13 residues.

V gene TRBV6-2 or TRBV6-3 combines with J gene TRBJ2-7; D is unresolved. The CDR3 covers 14 residues. Per the germline V gene, CDR1 is MNHEY and CDR2 is SVGEGT. V was clipped by 2 bases and J by 4 bases, with 12 bases between them. As DNA, the CDR3 is TGTGCCAGCAGTTACACCCCCGACTCTTACGAGCAGTACTTC. The encoded protein is CASSYTPDSYEQYF.

The rearrangement links TRBV6-2 or TRBV6-3 to TRBJ1-2; D is perhaps TRBD1 (5 bases). Germline CDR1 is MNHEY and CDR2 is SVGEGT. CDR3 size: 17 residues. The V gene lost 4 bases and the J gene lost 5 bases, with 23 bases spanning the gap. CDR3 in amino acids: CASSSRRDRTGPYGYTF. The CDR3 coding sequence is TGTGCCAGCAGTTCGAGGCGAGATAGGACGGGGCCATATGGCTACACCTTC.